This T cell receptor beta chain is from a study of T cells after yellow fever vaccination. Germline CDR1 reads KGHDR; CDR2 reads SFDVKD. The CDR3 contains 15 residues. The J segment lost 2 bases and the V segment lost 4 bases, leaving 7 bases of the junction unmatched. TCRdb recomputed calls from the 5' RACE reads with MiXCR, one row per CDR3 protein. The sample contains under 600,000 distinct CDR3 sequences, roughly 12% of which appear only once. The chain links TRBV24-1 to TRBJ2-7, with 7 bases matching TRBD1. Sequences were derived from PBMCs, sampled on the day of the yellow fever booster vaccination. This TCR was sampled from a man under 40 who received the YFV17D yellow fever vaccine. CDR3 protein: CATSETGRGTYEQYF. CDR3 sequence (DNA): TGTGCCACCAGTGAGACAGGGAGAGGAACCTACGAGCAGTACTTC.